A single sample gave rise to the 21 T cell receptor beta chains below, sequenced in a study of blood T cell repertoires in COVID-19. TCRdb's table, derived via immunoSEQ multiplex PCR, lists solely in-frame clones and lacks some. The table records about 160,000 clones, approximately 82% of them present only once. The sequenced material came from peripheral blood. The source is a woman older than 75 with acute or convalescent COVID-19.

The chain joins TRBV29-1 to TRBJ2-7; 7 bases fit TRBD1. The CDR3 loop spans 13 amino acids. Germline V CDR1 and CDR2: SQVTM, ANQGSEA. The trim removed 7 bases at V and 2 bases at J, leaving 8 bases unmatched. CDR3 sequence reads: CSARDSRAYEQYF. The CDR3 nucleotides read TGCAGCGCCCGGGACAGCCGAGCCTACGAGCAGTACTTC.

The V call is TRBV7-2, the J call TRBJ2-1, with TRBD2 identical over 8 bases. V dropped 1 base and J dropped 7; count of bases not matched to a gene: 3. This CDR3 spans 14 amino acids. The germline V gene encodes CDR1 SGHTA and CDR2 FQGNSA. The CDR3 DNA reads TGTGCCAGCAGCTTAGTAGCGGGACGTAATGAGCAGTTCTTC. Translated, it gives CASSLVAGRNEQFF. Together with reference TRBV7-2 and TRBJ2-1, the CDR3 gives the full variable domain: GAGVSQSPSNKVTEKGKDVELRCDPISGHTALYWYRQSLGQGLEFLIYFQGNSAPDKSGLPSDRFSAERTGGSVSTLTIQRTQQEDSAVYLCASSLVAGRNEQFFGPGTRLTVL.

On this clone itself: The sample holds other DNA sequences that translate to the same CDR3. This chain links TRBV27 with TRBJ2-7; the match to TRBD1 covers 7 bases. Germline values: CDR1 MNHEY, CDR2 SMNVEV (reference sequence). J lost 4 bases, V lost 5 bases, and 8 bases had no gene match. The CDR3 length is 14 residues. CDR3 region: CASSPIDRAYEQYF. CDR3 sequence (DNA): TGTGCCAGCAGTCCCATTGACAGGGCGTACGAGCAGTACTTC.

The V and J genes are TRBV6-5 and TRBJ1-3, with 8 bases fitting TRBD1. The CDR3 consists of 16 residues. With 2 bases clipped from V and 0 bases from J, the junction kept 3 bases outside the gene matches. Germline assignment: CDR1 MNHEY and CDR2 SVGAGI. The CDR3 DNA reads as TGTGCCAGCAGTTACCGACAGGGGAGCTCTGGAAACACCATATATTTT. It codes for CASSYRQGSSGNTIYF.

This clone has more than one count but fewer than ten. This chain joins TRBV6-5 and TRBJ2-1, with 7 nucleotides matching TRBD1. CDR3 length: 15 residues. V was clipped by 5 bases and J by 4 bases; unmatched bases: 8. Germline CDR1 and CDR2: MNHEY and SVGAGI. The CDR3 DNA sequence: TGTGCCAGCAGTCGAGTGGGACAGTCGTACAATGAGCAGTTCTTC. Amino acids: CASSRVGQSYNEQFF.

This chain uses TRBV7-9 with TRBJ2-7; the match to TRBD2 covers 11 bases. V was pared by 5 bases and J by 2 bases, with 8 bases of the junction left unmatched. The CDR3 is made up of 16 amino acids. Germline lookup yields CDR1 SEHNR and CDR2 FQNEAQ (reference sequence). The CDR3 region is CASSGTGTSGAYEQYF. The CDR3, as DNA: TGTGCCAGCAGCGGTACCGGGACTAGCGGCGCCTACGAGCAGTACTTC.

In nucleotides, the CDR3 is TGCAGTGCCACCATCTCGGGGGCCCAGTACTTC. Encoded protein: CSATISGAQYF. This chain links TRBV20-1 with TRBJ2-5; tentatively, D is TRBD2 (6 bases). Germline V CDR1 and CDR2: DFQATT, SNEGSKA (reference sequence). V lost 6 bases and J 9 bases, leaving 14 bases between the germline ends. CDR3 length: 11 amino acids.

J is TRBJ2-7 and V is TRBV21-1; the table's TRBD2 call for D was not verified on the DNA. TRBV21-1 is labeled a pseudogene. This CDR3 contains 14 residues. This CDR3 reads CASSNTKDLYEQYF. CDR3 DNA: TGTGCCAGCAGCAATACTAAGGACTTATACGAGCAGTACTTC.

V gene TRBV5-6 combines with J gene TRBJ2-7; D is undetermined. The V end lost 1 base, the J end lost 1 base, and 15 bases lay between the germline ends. Germline lookup yields CDR1 SGHDT and CDR2 YYEEEE. CDR3 length: 16 amino acids. The CDR3: CASSLQAPGASYEQYF. As DNA, the CDR3 is TGTGCCAGCAGCTTGCAGGCCCCAGGTGCATCCTACGAGCAGTACTTC.

This chain uses TRBV5-4 with TRBJ2-3; tentative D call: TRBD1 (5 bases). This CDR3 has 14 residues. Germline loops: CDR1 SGHNT, CDR2 YYREEE (reference sequence). The V gene lost 1 base and the J gene lost 5 bases, with 11 bases spanning the gap. CDR3 protein: CASSLKGVGDTQYF. CDR3 in DNA: TGTGCCAGCAGCTTGAAAGGGGTGGGAGATACGCAGTATTTT. Full variable domain (outside the CDR3, taken from reference TRBV5-4 and TRBJ2-3): ETGVTQSPTHLIKTRGQQVTLRCSSQSGHNTVSWYQQALGQGPQFIFQYYREEENGRGNFPPRFSGLQFPNYSSELNVNALELDDSALYLCASSLKGVGDTQYFGPGTRLTVL.

The chain carries TRBV3-1 (or the pseudogene TRBV3-2) and TRBJ1-2; weak D call: TRBD1 (5 bases). This CDR3 has 17 amino acids. Trimming left V 4 bases short and J 5 bases short, with 23 bases between. The germline CDR1 and CDR2 sequences are LGHDT and YNNKEL (reference sequence). The CDR3 coding sequence is TGTGCCAGCAGCCGGGGGACTGGGACCGTGGGGTTATATGGCTACACCTTC. Protein product: CASSRGTGTVGLYGYTF.

The chain employs TRBV5-1 and TRBJ1-5, with a tentative D call TRBD1 (6 bases). Trimming took 0 bases from V and 7 from J, leaving 14 bases between them. Per the germline V gene, CDR1 is SGHRS and CDR2 is YFSETQ. The CDR3 consists of 15 residues. The CDR3 spells CASSLGGGGGQPQHF. The CDR3 bases are TGCGCCAGCAGCTTGGGAGGGGGGGGTGGACAGCCCCAGCATTTT.

This rearrangement joins TRBV5-1 to TRBJ1-1; D unclear. Germline V CDR1 and CDR2: SGHRS, YFSETQ. This CDR3 is built from 15 residues. The V end lost 0 bases, the J end lost 1 base, and 10 bases lay between the germline ends. The CDR3 loop reads CASSLANFGNTEAFF. The DNA of the CDR3 is TGCGCCAGCAGCTTGGCCAATTTCGGGAACACTGAAGCTTTCTTT.

This chain links TRBV3-1 (or the pseudogene TRBV3-2) with TRBJ2-1, with TRBD1 matching 7 bases. The CDR3 has 13 amino acids. V lost 1 base and J lost 8; bases outside the gene matches: 2. Germline CDR1 reads LGHDT; CDR2 reads YNNKEL (reference sequence). The CDR3 DNA reads TGTGCCAGCAGCCAAGGGACAGGTTATGAGCAGTTCTTC. Residues: CASSQGTGYEQFF.

This chain links TRBV7-2 with TRBJ2-1, with 9 bases that match TRBD2. Germline loops: CDR1 SGHTA, CDR2 FQGNSA. Trimming cost V 3 bases and J 1 base; bases outside gene matches: 4. The CDR3 has 16 amino acids. CDR3 sequence (DNA): TGTGCCAGCAGCTTCCCAGCGGGAGGTTCCTACAATGAGCAGTTCTTC. The encoded protein is CASSFPAGGSYNEQFF.

Only a few counts were recorded for this clone. The V gene is TRBV7-6, the J gene TRBJ1-4; 9 bases align to TRBD1. CDR1 and CDR2 from the germline V gene are SGHVS and FNYEAQ. The CDR3 spans 17 residues. J gave up 8 bases and V 1 base, and 11 bases lay outside the gene matches. CDR3 in amino acids: CASSLGRYRGRDEKLFF. CDR3 nucleotide sequence: TGTGCCAGCAGCTTAGGCCGATACAGGGGGCGAGACGAAAAACTGTTTTTT.

The V and J genes are TRBV19 and TRBJ2-7, with D unclear. Germline loops: CDR1 LNHDA, CDR2 SQIVND (reference sequence). The CDR3 consists of 14 residues. The germline V and J ends were trimmed by 2 bases and 6 bases, with 14 bases remaining between them. The CDR3 is CASSISPERSEQYF. CDR3 coding DNA: TGTGCCAGTAGTATATCTCCGGAAAGGAGCGAGCAGTACTTC.

This chain links TRBV5-1 with TRBJ2-1, with 7 bases lining up with TRBD2. The CDR3 totals 15 residues. V dropped 2 bases and J dropped 7; count of bases not matched to a gene: 9. CDR1 and CDR2 from the germline V gene are SGHRS and YFSETQ. This CDR3 is CASSFNLAAKNEQFF. DNA for the CDR3: TGCGCCAGCAGCTTTAACCTAGCGGCTAAAAATGAGCAGTTCTTC. The whole variable domain, filled in from reference TRBV5-1 and TRBJ2-1, reads KAGVTQTPRYLIKTRGQQVTLSCSPISGHRSVSWYQQTPGQGLQFLFEYFSETQRNKGNFPGRFSGRQFSNSRSEMNVSTLELGDSALYLCASSFNLAAKNEQFFGPGTRLTVL.

The chain links TRBV4-3 to TRBJ1-6, with D perhaps matching TRBD1 (5 bases). V dropped 1 base and J dropped 7 bases, with 14 bases sitting between them. The CDR3 covers 16 residues. Germline loops: CDR1 LGHNA, CDR2 YSLEER. DNA of the CDR3: TGCGCCAGCAGCCAAGCGTCCGGGGGATGGAATTCACCCCTCCACTTT. Encoded protein: CASSQASGGWNSPLHF.

Regarding this clone: This same CDR3 is encoded by further DNA sequences in the sample. The chain uses TRBV18 and TRBJ2-1; TRBD2 is a possible D gene (6 bases). Germline CDR1 KGHSH, CDR2 LQKENI. Trimming removed 2 bases at V and 7 bases at J, with 6 bases between. The CDR3 extends over 12 amino acids. The CDR3 reads CASSPGGNEQFF. The DNA for the CDR3 is TGTGCCAGCTCACCAGGGGGGAATGAGCAGTTCTTC.

This rearrangement joins TRBV12-3 or TRBV12-4 to TRBJ2-1; the D is unclear. Trimming stripped 5 bases from V and 6 bases from J, with 2 bases between. The CDR3 is 10 amino acids. The CDR3 DNA reads TGTGCCAGCAGTCTCAATGAGCAGTTCTTC. As protein: CASSLNEQFF.